The 10 T cell receptor beta chains below come from one sample, sequenced in a study of memory CD4+ T cells and cytomegalovirus serostatus. Profiled with immunoSEQ multiplex PCR; TCRdb holds only in-frame clones, not every one. The sample yields 84,000 or so clones, 75% to 90% seen once. The sort gate was single viable CD3+CD4+CD8-CD45RO+ cells for memory CD4+ T cells. The specimen was memory CD4+ T cells from blood. These receptors all come from an adult in good health and CMV-seronegative.

The chain recombines TRBV7-9 with TRBJ1-2; 12 bases agree with TRBD1. The germline CDR1 and CDR2 sequences are SEHNR and FQNEAQ (reference sequence). The CDR3 spans 17 residues. Trimming took 1 base from V and 3 from J; bases not matched to a gene: 6. The CDR3 here is CASSLEGTGGADYGYTF. In DNA form, the CDR3 reads TGTGCCAGCAGCTTAGAGGGGACAGGGGGCGCGGACTATGGCTACACCTTC.

V gene TRBV4-1 combines with J gene TRBJ1-6; 11 positions match TRBD1. The CDR3 is 14 residues long. V shed 4 bases, J shed 11 bases, and the junction held 4 bases outside the gene matches. Germline V lookup: CDR1 MGHRA, CDR2 YSYEKL. For the CDR3, the DNA is TGCGCCAGCAGCCGGGGACAGGGGGGGACACCCCTCCACTTT. As protein: CASSRGQGGTPLHF.

The chain employs TRBV19 and TRBJ2-1; TRBD1 aligns across 8 bases. J was trimmed by 9 bases and V by 7 bases; bases with no gene match: 11. The CDR3 has 14 residues. The germline gives CDR1 LNHDA, CDR2 SQIVND (reference sequence). CDR3 nucleotide sequence: TGTGCCAGTACCACAGGACAGGGTTCGTTTGAGCAGTTCTTC. Protein: CASTTGQGSFEQFF.

The genes are TRBV6-5 and TRBJ1-5, with D possibly matching TRBD1 (5 bases). This CDR3 comprises 14 residues. CDR1 is MNHEY and CDR2 is SVGAGI in the germline V gene. V lost 6 bases and J 2 bases, leaving 11 bases between the germline ends. In DNA form, the CDR3 reads TGTGCCAGCAGCCGACAGAGGGGCAATCAGCCCCAGCATTTT. Protein sequence: CASSRQRGNQPQHF.

This sequence joins TRBV5-1 and TRBJ1-1, with a tentative D call TRBD1 (6 bases). V lost 4 bases and J 1 base, leaving 11 bases between the germline ends. Per germline, CDR1 SGHRS and CDR2 YFSETQ. CDR3 length equals 14 residues. CDR3 loop: CASSHREGNTEAFF. In DNA form, the CDR3 reads TGCGCCAGCAGCCACAGGGAAGGGAACACTGAAGCTTTCTTT.

The J gene is TRBJ1-4, the V gene TRBV5-1; 7 nucleotides line up with TRBD1. CDR1 and CDR2 (germline): SGHRS, YFSETQ. The CDR3 loop spans 15 amino acids. V dropped 0 bases and J dropped 10; count of bases not matched to a gene: 9. CDR3 sequence (DNA): TGCGCCAGCAGCTTGGGTCCGGACAGGCAGTCAAAACTGTTTTTT. Translated: CASSLGPDRQSKLFF.

The CDR3: CASSLVGLSSVLTF. The CDR3, as DNA: TGTGCCAGCAGCTTAGTAGGCCTCTCTAGCGTCCTGACTTTC. The chain combines TRBV7-9 with TRBJ2-6; D is unresolved. The V gene's germline CDR1 is SEHNR and CDR2 FQNEAQ (reference sequence). V lost 1 base to trimming and J lost 12 bases, with 13 bases between them. The CDR3 has 14 amino acids.

This chain links TRBV30 with TRBJ2-7; D is perhaps TRBD1 (6 bases). The germline CDR1 and CDR2 sequences are GTSNPN and SVGIG (reference sequence). The CDR3 consists of 14 residues. V lost 2 bases and J lost 1, with 12 bases in between. CDR3 region: CAWSSGGGSYEQYF. The CDR3 DNA reads as TGTGCCTGGAGTTCTGGGGGCGGTTCCTACGAGCAGTACTTC.

The J gene is TRBJ1-1, the V gene TRBV7-8, with unresolved D. Germline V lookup: CDR1 SGHVS, CDR2 FQNEAQ. Trimming stripped 6 bases from V and 1 base from J, with 12 bases between. This CDR3 region has 14 residues. DNA of the CDR3: TGTGCCAGCAGACTAATGGAGTCGAACACTGAAGCTTTCTTT. Its protein product is CASRLMESNTEAFF.

This sequence joins TRBV30 and TRBJ1-5; 8 bases match TRBD1. This CDR3 spans 15 amino acids. Germline lookup yields CDR1 GTSNPN and CDR2 SVGIG (reference sequence). Trimming at V came to 2 bases and at J to 3 bases, leaving 6 bases not matched to a gene. This CDR3 is CAWSRPGGNNQPQHF. CDR3 DNA: TGTGCCTGGAGTAGGCCAGGGGGCAACAATCAGCCCCAGCATTTT.